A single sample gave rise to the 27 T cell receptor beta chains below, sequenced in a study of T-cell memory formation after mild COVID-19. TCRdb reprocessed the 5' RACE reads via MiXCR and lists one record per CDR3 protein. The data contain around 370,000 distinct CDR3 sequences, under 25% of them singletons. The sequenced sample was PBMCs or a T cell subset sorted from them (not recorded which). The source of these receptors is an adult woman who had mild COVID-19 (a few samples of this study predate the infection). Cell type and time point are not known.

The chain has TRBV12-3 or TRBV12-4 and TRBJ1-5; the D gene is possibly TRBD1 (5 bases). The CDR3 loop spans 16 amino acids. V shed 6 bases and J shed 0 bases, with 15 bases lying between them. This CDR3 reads CASSLRDGLSNQPQHF. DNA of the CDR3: TGTGCCAGCAGCCTCCGGGACGGCCTTAGCAATCAGCCCCAGCATTTT.

The CDR3 DNA sequence: TGTGCCAGCAGGCCGGGACAGCCCGGCTACACCTTC. The encoded protein is CASRPGQPGYTF. The rearrangement links TRBV6-1 to TRBJ1-2, with 7 bases matching TRBD1. Germline V CDR1 and CDR2: MNHNS, SASEGT. The CDR3 totals 12 residues. V gave up 6 bases and J gave up 8 bases; unmatched junction bases: 6.

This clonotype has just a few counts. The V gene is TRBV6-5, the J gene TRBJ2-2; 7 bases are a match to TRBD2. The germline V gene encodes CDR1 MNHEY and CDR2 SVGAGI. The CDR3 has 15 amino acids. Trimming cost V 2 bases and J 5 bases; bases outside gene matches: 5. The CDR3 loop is CASSYQRGGTGELFF. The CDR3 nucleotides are TGTGCCAGCAGTTACCAGCGGGGAGGGACCGGGGAGCTGTTTTTT.

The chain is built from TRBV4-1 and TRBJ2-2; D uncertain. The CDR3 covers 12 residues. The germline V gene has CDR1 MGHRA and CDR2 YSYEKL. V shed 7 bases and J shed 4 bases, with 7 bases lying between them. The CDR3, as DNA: TGCGCCAGCACCCCCGGCACCGGGGAGCTGTTTTTT. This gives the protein CASTPGTGELFF.

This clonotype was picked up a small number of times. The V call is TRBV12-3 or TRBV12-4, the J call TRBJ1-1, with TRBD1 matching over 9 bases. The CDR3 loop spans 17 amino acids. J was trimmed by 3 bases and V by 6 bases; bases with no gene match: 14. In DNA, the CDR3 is TGTGCCAGCAGCCAGGGACAGGGTCTTTGGGGTGACACTGAAGCTTTCTTT. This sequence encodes CASSQGQGLWGDTEAFF.

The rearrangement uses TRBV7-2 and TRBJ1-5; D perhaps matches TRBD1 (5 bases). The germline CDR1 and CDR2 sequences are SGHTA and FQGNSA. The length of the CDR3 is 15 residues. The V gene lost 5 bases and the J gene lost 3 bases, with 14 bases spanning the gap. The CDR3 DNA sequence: TGTGCCAGCAGCGGCATGGGGCAGATCAATCAGCCCCAGCATTTT. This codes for CASSGMGQINQPQHF.

CDR3 residues: CASSRQTGQDTQYF. The CDR3 DNA reads TGCGCCAGCAGCCGCCAGACTGGCCAAGATACGCAGTATTTT. The gene calls are TRBV4-3 and TRBJ2-3; D uncertain. CDR3 length: 14 residues. V was trimmed by 4 bases and J by 5 bases, leaving 13 bases between them. Germline V gene sequence: CDR1 LGHNA, CDR2 YSLEER.

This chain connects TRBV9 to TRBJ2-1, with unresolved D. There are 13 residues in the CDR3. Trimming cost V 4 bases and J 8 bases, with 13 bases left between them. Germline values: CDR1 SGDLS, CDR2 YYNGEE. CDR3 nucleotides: TGTGCCAGCAGCCCCGGCGCCTGGGATGAGCAGTTCTTC. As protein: CASSPGAWDEQFF.

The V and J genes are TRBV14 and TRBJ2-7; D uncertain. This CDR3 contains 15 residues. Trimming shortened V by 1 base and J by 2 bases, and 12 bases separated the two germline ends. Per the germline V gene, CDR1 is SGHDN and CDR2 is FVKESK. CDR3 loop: CASSQGTVATYEQYF. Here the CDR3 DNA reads TGTGCCAGCAGCCAAGGGACCGTTGCAACCTACGAGCAGTACTTC. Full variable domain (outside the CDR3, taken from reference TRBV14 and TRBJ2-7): EAGVTQFPSHSVIEKGQTVTLRCDPISGHDNLYWYRRVMGKEIKFLLHFVKESKQDESGMPNNRFLAERTGGTYSTLKVQPAELEDSGVYFCASSQGTVATYEQYFGPGTRLTVT.

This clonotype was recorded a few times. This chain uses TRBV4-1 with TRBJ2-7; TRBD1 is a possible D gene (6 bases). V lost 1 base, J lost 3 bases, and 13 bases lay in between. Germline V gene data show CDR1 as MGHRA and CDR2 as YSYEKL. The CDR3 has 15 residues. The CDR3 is CASSQGTGSGYEQYF. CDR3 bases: TGCGCCAGCAGCCAAGGAACAGGGTCGGGCTACGAGCAGTACTTC.

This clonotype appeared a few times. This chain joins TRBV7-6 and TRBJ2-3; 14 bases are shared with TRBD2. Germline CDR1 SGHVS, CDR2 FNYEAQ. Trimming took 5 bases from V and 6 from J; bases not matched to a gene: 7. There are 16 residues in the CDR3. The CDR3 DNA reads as TGTGCCAGCAGCGGCCGACTAGCGGGAGGGGCCGATACGCAGTATTTT. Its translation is CASSGRLAGGADTQYF.

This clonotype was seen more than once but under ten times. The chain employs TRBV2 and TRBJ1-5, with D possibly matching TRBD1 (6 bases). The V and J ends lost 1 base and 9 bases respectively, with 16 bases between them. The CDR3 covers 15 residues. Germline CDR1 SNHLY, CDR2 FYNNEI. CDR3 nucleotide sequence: TGTGCCAGCAGTGAAGAGTTCGGGGGGCCGGGGCCCCAGCATTTT. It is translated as CASSEEFGGPGPQHF.

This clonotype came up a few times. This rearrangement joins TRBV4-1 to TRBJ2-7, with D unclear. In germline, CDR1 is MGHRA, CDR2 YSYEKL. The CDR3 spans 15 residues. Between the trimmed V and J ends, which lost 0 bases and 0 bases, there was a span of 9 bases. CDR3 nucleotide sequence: TGCGCCAGCAGCCAAGATGGGCGGAACTCCTACGAGCAGTACTTC. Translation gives CASSQDGRNSYEQYF.

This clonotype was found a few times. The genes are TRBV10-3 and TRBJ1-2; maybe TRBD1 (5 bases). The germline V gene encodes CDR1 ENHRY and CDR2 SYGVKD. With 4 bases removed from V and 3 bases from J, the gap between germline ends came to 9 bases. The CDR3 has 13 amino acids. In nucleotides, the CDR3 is TGTGCCATCAGTGCCGAGGGGCACTATGGCTACACCTTC. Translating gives CAISAEGHYGYTF.

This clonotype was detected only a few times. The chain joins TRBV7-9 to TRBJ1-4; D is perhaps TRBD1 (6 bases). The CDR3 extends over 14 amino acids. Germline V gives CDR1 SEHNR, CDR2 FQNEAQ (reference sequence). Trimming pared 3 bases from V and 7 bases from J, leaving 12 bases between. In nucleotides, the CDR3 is TGTGCCAGCAGCTTTAGCAGGGGCGGTGAAAAACTGTTTTTT. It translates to CASSFSRGGEKLFF. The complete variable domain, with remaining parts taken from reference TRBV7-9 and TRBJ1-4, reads DTGVSQNPRHKITKRGQNVTFRCDPISEHNRLYWYRQTLGQGPEFLTYFQNEAQLEKSRLLSDRFSAERPKGSFSTLEIQRTEQGDSAMYLCASSFSRGGEKLFFGSGTQLSVL.

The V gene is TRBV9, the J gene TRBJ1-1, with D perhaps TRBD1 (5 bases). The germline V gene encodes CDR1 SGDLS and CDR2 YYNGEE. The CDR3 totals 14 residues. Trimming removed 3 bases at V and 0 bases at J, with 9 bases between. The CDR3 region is CASSAGGVNTEAFF. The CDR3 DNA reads TGTGCCAGCAGCGCCGGAGGGGTGAACACTGAAGCTTTCTTT. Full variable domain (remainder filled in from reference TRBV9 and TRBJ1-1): DSGVTQTPKHLITATGQRVTLRCSPRSGDLSVYWYQQSLDQGLQFLIQYYNGEERAKGNILERFSAQQFPDLHSELNLSSLELGDSALYFCASSAGGVNTEAFFGQGTRLTVV.

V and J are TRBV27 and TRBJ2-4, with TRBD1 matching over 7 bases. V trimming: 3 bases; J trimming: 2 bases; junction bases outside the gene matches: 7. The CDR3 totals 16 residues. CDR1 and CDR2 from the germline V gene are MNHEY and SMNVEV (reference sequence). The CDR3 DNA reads TGTGCCAGCAGTTTCAAAGGGGGCTGGACCAAAAACATTCAGTACTTC. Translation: CASSFKGGWTKNIQYF.

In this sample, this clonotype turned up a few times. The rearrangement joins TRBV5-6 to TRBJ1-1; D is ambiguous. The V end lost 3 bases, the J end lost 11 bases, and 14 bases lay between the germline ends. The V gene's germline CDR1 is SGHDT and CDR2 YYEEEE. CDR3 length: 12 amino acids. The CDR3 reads CASSSGHLEAFF. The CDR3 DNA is TGTGCCAGCAGCTCGGGCCATTTGGAGGCTTTCTTT.

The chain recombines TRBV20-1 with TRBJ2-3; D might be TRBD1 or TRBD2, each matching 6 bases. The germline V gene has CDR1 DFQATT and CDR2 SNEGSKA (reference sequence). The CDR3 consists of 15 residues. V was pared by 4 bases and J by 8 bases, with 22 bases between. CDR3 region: CSATPATGGRGTQYF. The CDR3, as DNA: TGCAGTGCTACCCCGGCGACAGGAGGGCGAGGTACGCAGTATTTT.

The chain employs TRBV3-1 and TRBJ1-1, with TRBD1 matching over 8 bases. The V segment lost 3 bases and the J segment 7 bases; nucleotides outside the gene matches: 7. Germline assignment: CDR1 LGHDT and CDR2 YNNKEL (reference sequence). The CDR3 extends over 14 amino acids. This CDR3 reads CASSQDGQGHEAFF. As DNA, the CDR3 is TGTGCCAGCAGCCAGGACGGACAGGGCCATGAAGCTTTCTTT. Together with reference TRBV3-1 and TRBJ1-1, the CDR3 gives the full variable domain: DTAVSQTPKYLVTQMGNDKSIKCEQNLGHDTMYWYKQDSKKFLKIMFSYNNKELIINETVPNRFSPKSPDKAHLNLHINSLELGDSAVYFCASSQDGQGHEAFFGQGTRLTVV.

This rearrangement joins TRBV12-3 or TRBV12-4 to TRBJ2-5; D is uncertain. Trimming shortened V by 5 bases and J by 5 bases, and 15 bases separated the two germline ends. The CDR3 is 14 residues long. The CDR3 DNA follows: TGTGCCAGCAGTCCATCGCCCTTCCTGGAGACCCAGTACTTC. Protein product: CASSPSPFLETQYF.

Here the CDR3 DNA reads TGTGCCAGCAGTTACTCGGGAACAGGGGCTAGTGAGCAGTTCTTC. Protein: CASSYSGTGASEQFF. The V gene is TRBV6-6, the J gene TRBJ2-1; 7 nucleotides align to TRBD1. The CDR3 totals 15 residues. Germline-derived CDR1 and CDR2 are MNHNY and SVGAGI (reference sequence). V lost 0 bases to trimming and J lost 9 bases; unmatched junction nucleotides: 8.

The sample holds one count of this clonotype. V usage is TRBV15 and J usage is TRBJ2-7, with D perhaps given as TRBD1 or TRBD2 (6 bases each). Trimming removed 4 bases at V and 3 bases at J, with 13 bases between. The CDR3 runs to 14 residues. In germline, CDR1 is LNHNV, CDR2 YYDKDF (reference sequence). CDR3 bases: TGTGCCACCAGCAACCCGAGGGGGGTCTACGAGCAGTACTTC. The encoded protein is CATSNPRGVYEQYF.

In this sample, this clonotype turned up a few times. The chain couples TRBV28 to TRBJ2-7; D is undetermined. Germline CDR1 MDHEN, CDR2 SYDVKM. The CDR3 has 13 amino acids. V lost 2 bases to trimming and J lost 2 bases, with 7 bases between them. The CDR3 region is CASSLTVPYEQYF. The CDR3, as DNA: TGTGCCAGCAGTTTAACTGTCCCCTACGAGCAGTACTTC. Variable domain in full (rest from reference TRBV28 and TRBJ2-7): DVKVTQSSRYLVKRTGEKVFLECVQDMDHENMFWYRQDPGLGLRLIYFSYDVKMKEKGDIPEGYSVSREKKERFSLILESASTNQTSMYLCASSLTVPYEQYFGPGTRLTVT.

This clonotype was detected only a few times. CDR3 bases: TGTGCCACCAGCTGGATAGGTAGACAAGAGACCCAGTACTTC. It translates to CATSWIGRQETQYF. The gene calls are TRBV15 and TRBJ2-5; D is unresolved. Germline lookup yields CDR1 LNHNV and CDR2 YYDKDF (reference sequence). The CDR3 is 14 residues long. With 5 bases removed from V and 2 bases from J, the gap between germline ends came to 12 bases.

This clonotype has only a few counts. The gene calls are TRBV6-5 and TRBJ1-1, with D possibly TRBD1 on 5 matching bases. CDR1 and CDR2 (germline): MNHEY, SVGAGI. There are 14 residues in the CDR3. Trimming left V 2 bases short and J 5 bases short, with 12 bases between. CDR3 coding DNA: TGTGCCAGCAGTTACGAGGGGCGAGGGACTGAAGCTTTCTTT. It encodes CASSYEGRGTEAFF.

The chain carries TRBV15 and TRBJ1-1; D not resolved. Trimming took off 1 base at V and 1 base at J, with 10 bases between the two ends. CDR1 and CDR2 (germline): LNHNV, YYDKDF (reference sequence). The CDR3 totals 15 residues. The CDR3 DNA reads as TGTGCCACCAGCAGAGGTCCAGGTGGGAACACTGAAGCTTTCTTT. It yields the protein CATSRGPGGNTEAFF.